This entry lists 18 T cell receptor beta chains sequenced from one sample in a study of T cells in Graves' hyperthyroidism and ophthalmopathy. RNA transcripts provided the source from which TCR beta CDR3 regions were amplified. Using the HTBI primer set, a first-round RT-PCR was run on the TCR CDR3. MiXCR was run by TCRdb on the multiplex PCR reads, yielding one entry per CDR3 protein. The sample lists 600,000 to 700,000 distinct CDR3 sequences, 14% to 15% occurring once. Sequencing was done on a sample of blood. The source of these receptors is a woman aged 40-49 years with Graves' ophthalmopathy.

V is TRBV7-8 and J is TRBJ2-2; D may be TRBD1 (5 bases). The CDR3 length is 17 residues. Germline CDR1 and CDR2: SGHVS and FQNEAQ. V dropped 1 base and J dropped 0 bases, with 12 bases sitting between them. CDR3 nucleotide sequence: TGTGCCAGCAGCTTAGTGGGGTTGGGGCCGAACACCGGGGAGCTGTTTTTT. Translating it yields CASSLVGLGPNTGELFF.

The rearrangement uses TRBV4-2 and TRBJ1-2, with 10 bases identical to TRBD1. CDR1 and CDR2 (germline): LGHNA, YNFKEQ. The J segment lost 7 bases and the V segment lost 2 bases, leaving 4 bases of the junction unmatched. There are 14 residues in the CDR3. The CDR3, as DNA: TGTGCCAGCAGCCAATTGGGGACAGGGGCTGGCTACACCTTC. Translating it yields CASSQLGTGAGYTF.

V usage is TRBV30 and J usage is TRBJ2-2; possible D gene TRBD1, 6 bases. CDR3 length: 19 residues. The ends were cut back, 3 bases at V and 5 bases at J, with 28 bases in the middle. The germline V gene encodes CDR1 GTSNPN and CDR2 SVGIG (reference sequence). The CDR3 region is CAWRTPGHHPRTGTGELFF. The CDR3 region has the DNA TGTGCCTGGAGGACTCCGGGACACCACCCTAGGACGGGGACCGGGGAGCTGTTTTTT.

This clonotype was detected many times. V usage is TRBV14 and J usage is TRBJ1-1; D uncertain. The V end was cut by 1 base, the J end by 4 bases, with 7 bases between. This CDR3 is 13 amino acids long. CDR1 and CDR2 from the germline V gene are SGHDN and FVKESK. CDR3 nucleotide sequence: TGTGCCAGCAGCCAAGCAAGGGTCACTGAAGCTTTCTTT. It translates to CASSQARVTEAFF.

This clonotype occurred a few times. The V gene is TRBV5-1, the J gene TRBJ2-7; 10 bases line up with TRBD1. V was clipped by 4 bases and J by 7 bases; unmatched bases: 11. CDR1 is SGHRS and CDR2 is YFSETQ in the germline V gene. CDR3 length: 15 amino acids. CDR3 region: CASSPGGTGEKEQYF. The CDR3 DNA follows: TGCGCCAGCAGCCCGGGCGGGACAGGGGAAAAGGAGCAGTACTTC.

This clonotype was picked up a small number of times. V and J are TRBV6-2 or TRBV6-3 and TRBJ2-7; 9 bases fit TRBD1. V trimming: 7 bases; J trimming: 5 bases; junction bases outside the gene matches: 6. CDR3 length: 13 residues. Per germline, CDR1 MNHEY and CDR2 SVGEGT. The CDR3 DNA sequence: TGTGCCAGCACCAGGACAGGGGTCGACGAGCAGTACTTC. Translating it yields CASTRTGVDEQYF.

V and J are TRBV11-2 and TRBJ1-2; D is unresolved. This CDR3 region has 15 residues. The V gene's germline CDR1 is SGHAT and CDR2 FQNNGV. Between the trimmed V and J ends, which lost 1 base and 1 base, there was a span of 10 bases. The CDR3 nucleotides are TGTGCCAGCAGCTTAGGAGGAGCGAGTAACTATGGCTACACCTTC. Protein: CASSLGGASNYGYTF.

The rearrangement uses TRBV12-5 and TRBJ2-5; the match to TRBD1 covers 11 bases. This CDR3 is built from 15 residues. Germline trimming cut 6 bases from V and 4 bases from J; bases unmatched to any gene: 7. Germline values: CDR1 LGHNT, CDR2 FRNRAP. The CDR3 is CASGLPGQGAETQYF. In DNA, the CDR3 is TGTGCTAGTGGCCTCCCCGGACAGGGGGCAGAGACCCAGTACTTC.

This clonotype was seen a few times. The chain combines TRBV12-3 or TRBV12-4 with TRBJ1-2, with D unclear. CDR3 size: 14 residues. Trimming stripped 1 base from V and 4 bases from J, with 10 bases between. DNA of the CDR3: TGTGCCAGCAGTTTAGGAGGTGGGGTCTATGGCTACACCTTC. Translated: CASSLGGGVYGYTF.

V usage is TRBV20-1 and J usage is TRBJ1-6; D unresolved. The CDR3 spans 14 residues. V shed 4 bases and J shed 3 bases, with 10 bases lying between them. Germline lookup yields CDR1 DFQATT and CDR2 SNEGSKA (reference sequence). The CDR3 DNA is TGCAGTGCTAAACCTTTAAGCTATAATTCACCCCTCCACTTT. This codes for CSAKPLSYNSPLHF.

The rearrangement links TRBV12-3 or TRBV12-4 to TRBJ1-3, with D maybe TRBD1 (6 bases). Trimming shortened V by 3 bases and J by 8 bases, and 14 bases separated the two germline ends. CDR3 length: 14 residues. In DNA form, the CDR3 reads TGTGCCAGCAGTTTGTTCGGGGGGCCGGACACCATATATTTT. Its translation: CASSLFGGPDTIYF.

This clonotype has a count of ten or more. This chain's CDR3 is CASSVGQGAVNTEAFF. Written as DNA, the CDR3 is TGCGCCAGCAGCGTCGGACAGGGGGCGGTGAACACTGAAGCTTTCTTT. The genes are TRBV5-1 and TRBJ1-1, with 11 bases matching TRBD1. CDR3 size: 16 residues. The germline gives CDR1 SGHRS, CDR2 YFSETQ. After removal of 4 bases from V and 0 bases from J, the junction contained 5 bases not matched to a gene.

The sample holds many counts of this clonotype. The chain is built from TRBV6-2 or TRBV6-3 and TRBJ2-7; D is possibly TRBD1 or TRBD2 (6 bases each). V was clipped by 3 bases and J by 6 bases, with 15 bases between them. Germline loops: CDR1 MNHEY, CDR2 SVGEGT. The CDR3 covers 14 residues. In nucleotides, the CDR3 is TGTGCCAGCAGTTATGGGGGGCGTTCCGCCGAGCAGTACTTC. Translating gives CASSYGGRSAEQYF.

This clonotype was detected only a few times. The V call is TRBV11-2, the J call TRBJ2-2; 8 bases agree with TRBD2. CDR1 is SGHAT, CDR2 FQNNGV, per germline. This CDR3 has 16 amino acids. Trimming cost V 0 bases and J 5 bases; bases outside gene matches: 5. The CDR3 is CASSLDWASGTGELFF. CDR3 DNA: TGTGCCAGCAGCTTAGATTGGGCTAGCGGGACCGGGGAGCTGTTTTTT.

This clonotype was counted ten times or more. The V and J genes are TRBV29-1 and TRBJ1-1; D ambiguous. CDR3 length equals 11 residues. Germline V gene data show CDR1 as SQVTM and CDR2 as ANQGSEA. Trimming left V 4 bases short and J 3 bases short, with 6 bases between. In DNA form, the CDR3 reads TGCAGCGTTGTATTTTACACTGAAGCTTTCTTT. Protein: CSVVFYTEAFF.

In its sample, this clonotype was seen many times. The chain carries TRBV2 and TRBJ2-7, with 8 bases that match TRBD2. Germline V CDR1 and CDR2: SNHLY, FYNNEI. V shed 5 bases and J 3 bases; nucleotides not matched to a gene: 21. The CDR3 is made up of 19 amino acids. CDR3 protein: CASSLVPRGAGVVVYEQYF. The CDR3, as DNA: TGTGCCAGCAGTCTGGTCCCCAGAGGAGCGGGAGTCGTTGTCTACGAGCAGTACTTC.

This clonotype was counted many times. The chain employs TRBV27 and TRBJ1-2, with D possibly being TRBD1 (5 bases). The V gene lost 6 bases and the J gene lost 8 bases, with 19 bases spanning the gap. Germline CDR1 reads MNHEY; CDR2 reads SMNVEV (reference sequence). This CDR3 has 14 amino acids. DNA of the CDR3: TGTGCCAGCAGGGTCCTTACGGGGGATAACGGCTACACCTTC. This sequence encodes CASRVLTGDNGYTF.

This chain links TRBV6-5 with TRBJ2-4; the D gene is possibly TRBD2 (7 bases). Germline V gene data show CDR1 as MNHEY and CDR2 as SVGAGI. The CDR3 length is 16 residues. Trimming took 2 bases from V and 8 from J, leaving 19 bases between them. As DNA, the CDR3 is TGTGCCAGCAGTTACCTAGGGGGGGTGAGAGTAGACATTCAGTACTTC. Its protein is CASSYLGGVRVDIQYF.